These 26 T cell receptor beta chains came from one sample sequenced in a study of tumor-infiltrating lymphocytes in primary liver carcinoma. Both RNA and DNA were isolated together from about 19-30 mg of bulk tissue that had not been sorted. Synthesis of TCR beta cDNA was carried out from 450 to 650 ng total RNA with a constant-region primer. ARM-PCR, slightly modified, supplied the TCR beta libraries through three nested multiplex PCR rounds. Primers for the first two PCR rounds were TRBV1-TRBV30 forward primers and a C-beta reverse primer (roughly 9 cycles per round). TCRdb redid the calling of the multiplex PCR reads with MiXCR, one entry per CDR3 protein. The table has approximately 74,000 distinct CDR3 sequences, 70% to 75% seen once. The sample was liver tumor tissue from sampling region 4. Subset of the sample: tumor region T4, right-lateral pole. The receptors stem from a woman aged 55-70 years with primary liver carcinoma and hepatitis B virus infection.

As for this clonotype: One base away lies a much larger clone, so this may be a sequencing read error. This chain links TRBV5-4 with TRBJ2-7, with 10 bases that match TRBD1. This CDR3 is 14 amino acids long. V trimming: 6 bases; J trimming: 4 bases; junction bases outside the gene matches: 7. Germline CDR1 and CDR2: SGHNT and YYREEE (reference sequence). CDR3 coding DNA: TGTGCCAGCAACGTTGGACAGGGGGGTTACGAGCAGTACTTC. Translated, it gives CASNVGQGGYEQYF.

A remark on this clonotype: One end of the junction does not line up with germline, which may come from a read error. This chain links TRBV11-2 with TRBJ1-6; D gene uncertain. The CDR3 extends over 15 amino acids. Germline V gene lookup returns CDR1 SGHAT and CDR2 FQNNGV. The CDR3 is CTSCLEAGGNSPLHF. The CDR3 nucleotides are TGTACCAGCTGCTTAGAAGCAGGAGGCAATTCACCCCTCCACTTT.

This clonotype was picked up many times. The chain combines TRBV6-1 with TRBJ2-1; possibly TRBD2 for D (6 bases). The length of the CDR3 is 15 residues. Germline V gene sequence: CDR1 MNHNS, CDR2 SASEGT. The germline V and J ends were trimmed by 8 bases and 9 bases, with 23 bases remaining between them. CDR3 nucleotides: TGTGCCAGCCCCCCGACGGGGAGGAGGGTCCTTGAGCAGTTCTTC. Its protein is CASPPTGRRVLEQFF.

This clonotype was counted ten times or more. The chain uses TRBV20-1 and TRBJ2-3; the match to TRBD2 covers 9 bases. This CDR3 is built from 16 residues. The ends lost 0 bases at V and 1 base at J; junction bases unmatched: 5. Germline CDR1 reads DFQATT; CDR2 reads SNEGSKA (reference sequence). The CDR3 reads CSARDPAGGGTDTQYF. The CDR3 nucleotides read TGCAGTGCTAGAGATCCCGCGGGAGGGGGCACAGATACGCAGTATTTT.

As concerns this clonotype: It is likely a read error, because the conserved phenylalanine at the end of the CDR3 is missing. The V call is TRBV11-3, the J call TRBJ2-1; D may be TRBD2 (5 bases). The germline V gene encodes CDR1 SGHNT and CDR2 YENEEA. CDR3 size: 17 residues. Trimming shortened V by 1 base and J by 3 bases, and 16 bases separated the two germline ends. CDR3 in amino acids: CASSLGFGGLYYNEQFL. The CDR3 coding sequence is TGTGCCAGCAGCTTAGGTTTCGGCGGGCTTTACTACAATGAGCAGTTCCTC.

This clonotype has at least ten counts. This CDR3 is CASRGRTTSTDTQYF. As DNA, the CDR3 is TGTGCCAGCAGGGGCAGGACTACTAGCACAGATACGCAGTATTTT. The chain uses TRBV6-1 and TRBJ2-3, with D possibly matching TRBD2 (6 bases). The germline V gene encodes CDR1 MNHNS and CDR2 SASEGT. V was shortened by 6 bases and J by 0 bases, with 13 bases between the two germline ends. The CDR3 is made up of 15 amino acids.

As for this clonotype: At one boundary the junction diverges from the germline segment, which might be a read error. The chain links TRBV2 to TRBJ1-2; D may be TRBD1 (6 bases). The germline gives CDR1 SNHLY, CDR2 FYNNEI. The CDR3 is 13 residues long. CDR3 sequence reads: CANSSGQDYGYTF. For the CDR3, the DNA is TGTGCCAACAGTTCGGGACAAGACTATGGCTACACCTTC.

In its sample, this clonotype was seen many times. CDR3 DNA sequence: TGCGCCAGCAGCTCTAGAACAGGGGCTTTTGGGTACACTGAAGCTTTCTTT. Translating it yields CASSSRTGAFGYTEAFF. This chain uses TRBV5-1 with TRBJ1-1, with 7 positions matching TRBD1. V lost 3 bases, J lost 3 bases, and 14 bases stayed unmatched. Germline CDR1 SGHRS, CDR2 YFSETQ. This CDR3 is built from 17 residues.

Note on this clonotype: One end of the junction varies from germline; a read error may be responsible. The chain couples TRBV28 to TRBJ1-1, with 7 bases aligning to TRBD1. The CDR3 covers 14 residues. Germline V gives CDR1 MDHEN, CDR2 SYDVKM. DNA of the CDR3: TGTACCAGCAGCCAGGGGGGCGCGGGCACTGAAGCTTTCTTT. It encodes CTSSQGGAGTEAFF.

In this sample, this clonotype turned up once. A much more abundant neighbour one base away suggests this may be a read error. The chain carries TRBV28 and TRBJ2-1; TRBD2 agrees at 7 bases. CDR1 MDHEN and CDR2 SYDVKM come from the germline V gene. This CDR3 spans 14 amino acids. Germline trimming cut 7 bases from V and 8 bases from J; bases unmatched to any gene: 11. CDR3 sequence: CASTFGGGLYEQFF. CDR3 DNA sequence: TGTGCCAGCACCTTCGGGGGAGGGCTTTATGAGCAGTTCTTC.

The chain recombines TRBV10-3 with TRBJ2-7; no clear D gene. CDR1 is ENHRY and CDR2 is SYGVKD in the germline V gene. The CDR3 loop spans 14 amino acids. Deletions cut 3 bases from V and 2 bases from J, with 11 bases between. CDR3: CAISDGGPTYEQYF. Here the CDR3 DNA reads TGTGCCATCAGTGATGGTGGACCAACCTACGAGCAGTACTTC.

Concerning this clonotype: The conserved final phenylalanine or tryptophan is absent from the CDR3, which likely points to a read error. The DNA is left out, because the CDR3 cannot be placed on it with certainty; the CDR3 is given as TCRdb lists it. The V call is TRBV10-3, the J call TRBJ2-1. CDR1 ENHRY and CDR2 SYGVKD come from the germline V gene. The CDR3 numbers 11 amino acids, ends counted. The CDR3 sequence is CATSELNEQLL.

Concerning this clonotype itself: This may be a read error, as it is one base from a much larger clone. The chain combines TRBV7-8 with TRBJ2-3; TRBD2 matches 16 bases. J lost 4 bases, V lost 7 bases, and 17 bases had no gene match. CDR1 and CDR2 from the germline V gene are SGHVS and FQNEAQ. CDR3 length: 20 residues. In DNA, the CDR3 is TGTGCCAGCAACATCAGAAGATTACCGGGACTAGCGGGAGGGGCAGATACGCAGTATTTT. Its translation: CASNIRRLPGLAGGADTQYF.

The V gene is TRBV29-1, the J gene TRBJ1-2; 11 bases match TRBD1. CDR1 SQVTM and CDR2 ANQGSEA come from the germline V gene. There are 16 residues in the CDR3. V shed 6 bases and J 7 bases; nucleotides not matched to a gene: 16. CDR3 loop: CSVGGAGQGALGGYTF. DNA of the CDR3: TGCAGCGTGGGGGGCGCCGGACAGGGGGCTTTGGGTGGCTACACCTTC.

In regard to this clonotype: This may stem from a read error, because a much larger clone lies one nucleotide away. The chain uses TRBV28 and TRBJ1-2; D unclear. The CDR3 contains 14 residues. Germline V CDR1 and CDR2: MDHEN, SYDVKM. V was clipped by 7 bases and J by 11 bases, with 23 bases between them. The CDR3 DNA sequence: TGTGCCAGCAATCTAGCAGGAATCCCAATGGGGTACACCTTC. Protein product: CASNLAGIPMGYTF.

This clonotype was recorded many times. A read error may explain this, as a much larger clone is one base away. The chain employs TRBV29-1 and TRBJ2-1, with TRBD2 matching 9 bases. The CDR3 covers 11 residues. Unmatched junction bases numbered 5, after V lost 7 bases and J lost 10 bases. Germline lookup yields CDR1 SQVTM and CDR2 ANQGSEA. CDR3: CSAWAGGEQFF. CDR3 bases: TGCAGCGCGTGGGCGGGAGGGGAGCAGTTCTTC.

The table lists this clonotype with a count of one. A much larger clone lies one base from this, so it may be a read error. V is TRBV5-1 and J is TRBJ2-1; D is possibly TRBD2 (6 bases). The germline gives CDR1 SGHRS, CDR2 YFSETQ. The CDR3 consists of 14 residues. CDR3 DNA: TGCGTCAGCAGCTTGGTGTCTAGCGCTAATGAGCAGTTCTTC. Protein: CVSSLVSSANEQFF.

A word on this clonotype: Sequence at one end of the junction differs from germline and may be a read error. CDR3 sequence: CASSLVGWRADEQFF. The DNA of the CDR3 is TGTGCCAGCAGCTTAGTAGGCTGGAGGGCGGATGAACAGTTCTTC. The V gene is TRBV11-3, the J gene TRBJ2-1; maybe TRBD2 (6 bases). This CDR3 has 15 residues. The V gene's germline CDR1 is SGHNT and CDR2 YENEEA.

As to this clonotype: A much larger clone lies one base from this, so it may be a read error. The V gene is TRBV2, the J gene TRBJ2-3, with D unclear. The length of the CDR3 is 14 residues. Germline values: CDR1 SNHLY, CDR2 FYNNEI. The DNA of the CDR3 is TGTGCCAGCAGTGAAGGTGGGCTCACAGATACGCATTATTTT. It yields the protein CASSEGGLTDTHYF.

The CDR3, as DNA: TGTGCCAGCAGCTTGGAGGGGGGTGGAGGTACTGAAGCTTTCTTT. Amino acid sequence: CASSLEGGGGTEAFF. J is TRBJ1-1 and V is TRBV5-4; D is perhaps TRBD1 (6 bases). The germline CDR1 and CDR2 sequences are SGHNT and YYREEE (reference sequence). The V gene lost 0 bases and the J gene lost 5 bases, with 14 bases spanning the gap. This CDR3 comprises 15 residues.

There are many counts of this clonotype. The CDR3 loop is CASSRGFNQPQHF. As DNA, the CDR3 is TGTGCCAGTAGTCGGGGCTTCAATCAGCCCCAGCATTTT. This sequence joins TRBV19 and TRBJ1-5, with D possibly TRBD1 on 5 matching bases. The CDR3 spans 13 residues. In germline, CDR1 is LNHDA, CDR2 SQIVND (reference sequence). The V and J ends lost 5 bases and 3 bases respectively, with 8 bases between them.

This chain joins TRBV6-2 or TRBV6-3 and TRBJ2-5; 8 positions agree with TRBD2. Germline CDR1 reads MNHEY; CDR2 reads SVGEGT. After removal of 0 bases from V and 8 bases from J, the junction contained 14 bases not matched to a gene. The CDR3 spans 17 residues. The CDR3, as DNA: TGTGCCAGCAGTTACTCCCTAAGAAGCGGGAGAAGGGAAACCCAGTACTTC. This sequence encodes CASSYSLRSGRRETQYF.

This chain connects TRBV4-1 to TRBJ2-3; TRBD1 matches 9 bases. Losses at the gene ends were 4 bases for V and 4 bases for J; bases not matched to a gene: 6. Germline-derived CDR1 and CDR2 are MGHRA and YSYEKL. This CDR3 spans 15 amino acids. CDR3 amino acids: CASSRQGGEADTQYF. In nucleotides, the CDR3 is TGCGCCAGCAGCCGACAGGGGGGTGAGGCAGATACGCAGTATTTT.

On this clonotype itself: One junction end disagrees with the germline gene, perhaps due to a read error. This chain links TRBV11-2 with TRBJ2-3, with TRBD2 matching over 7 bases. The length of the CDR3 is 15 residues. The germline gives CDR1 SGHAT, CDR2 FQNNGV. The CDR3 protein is CASRPSTTSTDMQYF. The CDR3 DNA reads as TGTGCAAGCAGGCCCTCTACGACTAGCACAGATATGCAGTATTTT.

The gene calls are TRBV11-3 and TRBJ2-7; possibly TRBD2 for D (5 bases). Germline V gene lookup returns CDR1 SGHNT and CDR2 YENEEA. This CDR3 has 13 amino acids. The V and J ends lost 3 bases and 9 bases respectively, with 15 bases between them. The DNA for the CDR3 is TGTGCCAGCAGCTTCGGGGTTTTGGGCGGGCAGTACTTC. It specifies CASSFGVLGGQYF.

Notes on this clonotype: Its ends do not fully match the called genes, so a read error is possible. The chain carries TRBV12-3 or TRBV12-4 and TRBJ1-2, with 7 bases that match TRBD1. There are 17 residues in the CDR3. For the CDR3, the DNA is TGTGCCTGCAGTTCCCGGGTAGGGAGGGGGCTTCGGTATGGCTACACCTTT. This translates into CACSSRVGRGLRYGYTF.